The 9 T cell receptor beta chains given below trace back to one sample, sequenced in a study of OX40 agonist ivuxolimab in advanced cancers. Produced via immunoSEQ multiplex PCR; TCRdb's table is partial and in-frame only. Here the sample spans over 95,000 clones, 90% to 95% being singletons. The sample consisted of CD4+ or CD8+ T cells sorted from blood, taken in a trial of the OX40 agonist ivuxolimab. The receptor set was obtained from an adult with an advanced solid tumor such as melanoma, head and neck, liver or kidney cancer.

Here the CDR3 reads CASSSLSGVYEQFF. The CDR3, as DNA: TGTGCCAGCAGTTCTCTCAGTGGTGTCTATGAGCAGTTCTTC. The chain recombines TRBV28 with TRBJ2-1, with D unclear. V lost 4 bases and J lost 8, with 15 bases in between. Germline-derived CDR1 and CDR2 are MDHEN and SYDVKM. The length of the CDR3 is 14 residues.

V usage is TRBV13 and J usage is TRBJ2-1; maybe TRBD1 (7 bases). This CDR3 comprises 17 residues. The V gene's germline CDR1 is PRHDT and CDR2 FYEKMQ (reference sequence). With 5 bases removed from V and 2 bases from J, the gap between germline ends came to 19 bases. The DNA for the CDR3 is TGTGCCAGCAGCAGGGGGCGTGGGGGGTCCCCCTACAATGAGCAGTTCTTC. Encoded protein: CASSRGRGGSPYNEQFF.

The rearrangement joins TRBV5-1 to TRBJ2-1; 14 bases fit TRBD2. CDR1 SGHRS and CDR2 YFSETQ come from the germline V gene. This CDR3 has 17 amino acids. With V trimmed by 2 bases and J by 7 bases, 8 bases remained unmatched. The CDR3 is CASSFAPGTSGSNEQFF. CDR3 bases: TGCGCCAGCAGCTTTGCCCCCGGGACTAGCGGGAGTAATGAGCAGTTCTTC.

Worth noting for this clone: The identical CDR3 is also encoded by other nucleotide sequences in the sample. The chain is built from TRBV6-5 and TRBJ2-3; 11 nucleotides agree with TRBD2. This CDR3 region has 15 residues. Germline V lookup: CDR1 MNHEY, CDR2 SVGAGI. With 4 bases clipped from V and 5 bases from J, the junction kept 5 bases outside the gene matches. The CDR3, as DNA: TGTGCCAGCAGTTTAGCGGGAGGGCCCGGAGATACGCAGTATTTT. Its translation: CASSLAGGPGDTQYF.

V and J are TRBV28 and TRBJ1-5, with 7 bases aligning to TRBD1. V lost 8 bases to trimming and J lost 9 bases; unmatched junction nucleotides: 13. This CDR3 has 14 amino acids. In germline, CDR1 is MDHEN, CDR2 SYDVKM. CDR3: CASGMGQSLGPQHF. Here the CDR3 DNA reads TGTGCCAGCGGAATGGGACAGTCCTTGGGGCCCCAGCATTTT.

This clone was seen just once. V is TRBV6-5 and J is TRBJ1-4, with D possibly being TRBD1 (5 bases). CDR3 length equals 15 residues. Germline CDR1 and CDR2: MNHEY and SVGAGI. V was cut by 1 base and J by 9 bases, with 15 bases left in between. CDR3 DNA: TGTGCCAGCAGTTACTTGACACCGGGGGAGCAAAAACTGTTTTTT. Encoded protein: CASSYLTPGEQKLFF.

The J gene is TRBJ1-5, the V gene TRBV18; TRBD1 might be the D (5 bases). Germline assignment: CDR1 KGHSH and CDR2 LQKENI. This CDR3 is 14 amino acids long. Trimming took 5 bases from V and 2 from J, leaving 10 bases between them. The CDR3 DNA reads TGTGCCAGCTCAGCGCAGGGTGGCAATCAGCCCCAGCATTTT. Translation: CASSAQGGNQPQHF.

CDR3 in DNA: TGTGCCAGCAGCCAGTCCTTACGGGCTAGTGGCTACACCTTC. It encodes CASSQSLRASGYTF. V gene TRBV4-2 combines with J gene TRBJ1-2; no definite D call. The V gene's germline CDR1 is LGHNA and CDR2 YNFKEQ. This CDR3 has 14 amino acids. V was pared by 3 bases and J by 7 bases, with 15 bases between.

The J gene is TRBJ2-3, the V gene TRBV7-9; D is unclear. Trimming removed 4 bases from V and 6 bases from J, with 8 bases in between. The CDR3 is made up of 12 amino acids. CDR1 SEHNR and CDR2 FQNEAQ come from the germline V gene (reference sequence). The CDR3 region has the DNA TGTGCCAGCAGCTCCCACGGTGATACGCAGTATTTT. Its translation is CASSSHGDTQYF.